The 14 T cell receptor beta chains below all came from one sample that was sequenced in a study of blood T cell repertoires in COVID-19. Libraries were prepared by immunoSEQ multiplex PCR; TCRdb keeps only in-frame clonotypes and omits some of them. The profile shows about 440,000 clones, more than 85% of them singletons. Sequencing was done on a sample of peripheral blood. These receptors all stem from a woman aged 25 to 45 with acute or convalescent COVID-19.

This chain joins TRBV2 and TRBJ2-1; 10 nucleotides line up with TRBD2. CDR1 is SNHLY, CDR2 FYNNEI, per germline. The CDR3 consists of 15 residues. The V gene end was trimmed by 8 bases and the J gene end by 0 bases; junction bases not matched to a gene: 4. The CDR3 here is CASLGLASSYNEQFF. The CDR3 DNA is TGTGCCAGCCTGGGACTAGCGAGCTCCTACAATGAGCAGTTCTTC.

This chain connects TRBV5-1 to TRBJ1-1, with 9 bases aligning to TRBD1. After removal of 3 bases from V and 0 bases from J, the junction contained 9 bases not matched to a gene. The CDR3 extends over 17 amino acids. Germline CDR1 is SGHRS and CDR2 is YFSETQ. CDR3 coding DNA: TGCGCCAGCAGCTATAGACAGGGGGAATCGGTGAACACTGAAGCTTTCTTT. It codes for CASSYRQGESVNTEAFF.

The DNA for the CDR3 is TGCGCCAGCAGCTTGGGATCCCACGGTGAAAAACTGTTTTTT. Its protein product is CASSLGSHGEKLFF. The chain has TRBV5-1 and TRBJ1-4; D gene unclear. Germline values: CDR1 SGHRS, CDR2 YFSETQ. The V gene lost 0 bases and the J gene lost 7 bases, with 10 bases spanning the gap. The CDR3 has 14 amino acids.

CDR3 coding DNA: TGTGCCAGCAGCGACGACGGAGACACTGAAGCTTTCTTT. Residues: CASSDDGDTEAFF. V gene TRBV9 combines with J gene TRBJ1-1; D call uncertain. This CDR3 has 13 residues. Deletions cut 3 bases from V and 3 bases from J, with 9 bases between. Germline V gene lookup returns CDR1 SGDLS and CDR2 YYNGEE. Looking up the rest from reference TRBV9 and TRBJ1-1 gives the full variable domain: DSGVTQTPKHLITATGQRVTLRCSPRSGDLSVYWYQQSLDQGLQFLIQYYNGEERAKGNILERFSAQQFPDLHSELNLSSLELGDSALYFCASSDDGDTEAFFGQGTRLTVV.

V is TRBV5-6 and J is TRBJ2-2; possible D gene TRBD2, 7 bases. The CDR3 runs 16 residues. The V end was cut by 0 bases, the J end by 4 bases, with 13 bases between. Germline CDR1 reads SGHDT; CDR2 reads YYEEEE. CDR3 region: CASSLVTGGPTGELFF. CDR3 DNA sequence: TGTGCCAGCAGCTTGGTAACGGGGGGCCCCACCGGGGAGCTGTTTTTT.

This clone showed up just once. This chain uses TRBV28 with TRBJ1-1, with D tentatively TRBD1 (5 bases). The CDR3 sequence is 13 residues long. Germline V CDR1 and CDR2: MDHEN, SYDVKM. Deletions cut 7 bases from V and 9 bases from J, with 18 bases between. CDR3 protein: CASITTLGGKAFF. For the CDR3, the DNA is TGTGCCAGCATCACCACACTTGGGGGGAAAGCTTTCTTT.

The J gene is TRBJ2-7, the V gene TRBV24-1; D gene uncertain. Germline V lookup: CDR1 KGHDR, CDR2 SFDVKD. V dropped 4 bases and J dropped 2 bases, with 8 bases sitting between them. There are 13 residues in the CDR3. DNA for the CDR3: TGTGCCACCAGTGACTCTTATACCTACGAGCAGTACTTC. This translates into CATSDSYTYEQYF.

The chain combines TRBV2 with TRBJ2-3; D uncertain. Germline V gene sequence: CDR1 SNHLY, CDR2 FYNNEI. The germline V and J ends were trimmed by 6 bases and 2 bases, with 18 bases remaining between them. CDR3 length: 16 amino acids. The CDR3 bases are TGTGCCAGCAGCAGGTTTGGTCTGCAAGACACAGATACGCAGTATTTT. It encodes CASSRFGLQDTDTQYF.

The chain has TRBV2 and TRBJ2-7, with D tentatively TRBD2 (6 bases). The germline V gene encodes CDR1 SNHLY and CDR2 FYNNEI. The CDR3 is made up of 17 amino acids. The ends were cut back, 0 bases at V and 3 bases at J, with 18 bases in the middle. The CDR3 region is CASSEAGSGDYRYEQYF. The CDR3 DNA reads as TGTGCCAGCAGTGAAGCAGGGTCGGGAGATTATCGCTACGAGCAGTACTTC.

The rearrangement links TRBV27 to TRBJ2-4; 10 bases agree with TRBD1. Germline loops: CDR1 MNHEY, CDR2 SMNVEV (reference sequence). J gave up 0 bases and V 4 bases, and 3 bases lay outside the gene matches. CDR3 length equals 16 residues. The DNA for the CDR3 is TGTGCCAGCAGTTCCGACAGGGGGCGAGCCAAAAACATTCAGTACTTC. This codes for CASSSDRGRAKNIQYF.

V gene TRBV28 combines with J gene TRBJ2-7; 11 bases fit TRBD2. CDR3 length: 18 amino acids. CDR1 and CDR2 from the germline V gene are MDHEN and SYDVKM. After removal of 6 bases from V and 0 bases from J, the junction contained 13 bases not matched to a gene. CDR3 sequence reads: CASSFKMGSGGASYEQYF. Here the CDR3 DNA reads TGTGCCAGCAGCTTTAAGATGGGTAGCGGGGGGGCCTCCTACGAGCAGTACTTC. Variable domain in full (rest from reference TRBV28 and TRBJ2-7): DVKVTQSSRYLVKRTGEKVFLECVQDMDHENMFWYRQDPGLGLRLIYFSYDVKMKEKGDIPEGYSVSREKKERFSLILESASTNQTSMYLCASSFKMGSGGASYEQYFGPGTRLTVT.

This rearrangement joins TRBV19 to TRBJ2-1; TRBD2 agrees at 8 bases. The CDR3 is made up of 14 amino acids. Germline CDR1 and CDR2: LNHDA and SQIVND (reference sequence). The trim removed 7 bases at V and 8 bases at J, leaving 10 bases unmatched. CDR3 protein: CASTTAGVGHEQFF. The CDR3 coding sequence is TGTGCCAGTACTACAGCGGGGGTCGGGCATGAGCAGTTCTTC.

CDR3 bases: TGTGCCAGTGGCCCCTCTGATACGCAGTATTTT. It translates to CASGPSDTQYF. The chain links TRBV12-3 or TRBV12-4 to TRBJ2-3; D remains ambiguous. The CDR3 has 11 residues. V was trimmed by 9 bases and J by 6 bases, leaving 10 bases between them.

The table lists this clone with a count of one. The V and J genes are TRBV19 and TRBJ1-1; tentatively, D is TRBD1 (5 bases). The CDR3 extends over 13 amino acids. Trimming took 4 bases from V and 7 from J, leaving 13 bases between them. Germline CDR1 is LNHDA and CDR2 is SQIVND (reference sequence). The CDR3 spells CASSSRGGIEAFF. In nucleotides, the CDR3 is TGTGCCAGTAGTAGTAGGGGCGGTATTGAAGCTTTCTTT.